This TCR beta chain emerged from a study of vaccination and CD4 T cells after COVID-19. This clonotype appeared a few times. The antigen is undetermined. Scientists ran DNA taken from cultured CD4+ T cells through the Oncomine TCR Beta short-read assay for sequencing. From the PCR reads, TCRdb called clonotypes with MiXCR, one entry per CDR3 protein. There are 12,000 to 15,000 distinct CDR3 sequences in the sample; around 26% occur only once, and approximately 8% lies in the top ten. The treatment here: roughly ten-day PBMC culture with coronavirus spike peptide pools or control peptides (ViraFEST assay). A few million PBMCs per well were cultured with 7.5 to 10 IU/ml IL-2 and about 11 ug/ml peptide pools. Trimming shortened V by 7 bases and J by 8 bases, and 11 bases separated the two germline ends. Per germline, CDR1 SNHLY and CDR2 FYNNEI. CDR3 length: 11 amino acids.

The chain recombines TRBV2 with TRBJ1-2, with a possible D match to TRBD1 (6 bases). Sequenced material: CD4+ T cells from blood, cultured in vitro. The origin of this receptor is a human donor who had recovered from COVID-19. The CDR3 region is CASNRGRGYTF. The CDR3 bases are TGTGCCAGCAATAGGGGGAGAGGCTACACCTTC.